The 4 T cell receptor beta chains in this list originate from one sample, sequenced in a study of human T cells and chemical hapten exposure. MiXCR was run by TCRdb on the RACE reads, yielding one entry per CDR3 protein. Counted here are around 120,000 distinct CDR3 sequences, over 10% occurring once; the ten biggest clones make up 1.4%. Time point in this sample: patch test 1, 2 weeks after DPC sensitization. Noted treatment: therapeutic diphenylcyclopropenone sensitization with weekly scalp DPC. Sequences were derived from whole blood, sampled in connection with sensitization to the hapten diphenylcyclopropenone (DPC). These receptors were taken from a woman in her fifties or sixties with alopecia areata. Some clones in this sample may be carry-over from other donors' samples.

The chain joins TRBV5-5 to TRBJ1-6; D call uncertain. The CDR3 loop spans 16 amino acids. The germline V gene has CDR1 SGHKS and CDR2 YYEKEE (reference sequence). V lost 3 bases, J lost 0 bases, and 10 bases lay in between. CDR3 in DNA: TGTGCCAGCAGCTCGGCGGAAGGCTCCTATAATTCACCCCTCCACTTT. Encoded protein: CASSSAEGSYNSPLHF. Full variable domain (outside the CDR3, taken from reference TRBV5-5 and TRBJ1-6): DAGVTQSPTHLIKTRGQQVTLRCSPISGHKSVSWYQQVLGQGPQFIFQYYEKEERGRGNFPDRFSARQFPNYSSELNVNALLLGDSALYLCASSSAEGSYNSPLHFGNGTRLTVT.

CDR3 DNA sequence: TGTGCCAGCAGCTCCAGCGGGACTGACTACGAGCAGTACTTC. The encoded protein is CASSSSGTDYEQYF. The genes are TRBV7-2 and TRBJ2-7; 7 bases fit TRBD2. Unmatched junction bases numbered 6, after V lost 4 bases and J lost 3 bases. Looked up from germline, CDR1 is SGHTA and CDR2 is FQGNSA. CDR3 length: 14 residues.

The chain's CDR3 is CASRPTREVNTEAFF. The CDR3 nucleotides are TGTGCAAGTCGCCCCACCCGGGAGGTGAACACTGAAGCTTTCTTT. The genes are TRBV12-2 and TRBJ1-1; TRBD1, the table's D call, lacks a check against the DNA. TRBV12-2 is a pseudogene segment. The CDR3 is 15 amino acids.

This clonotype was observed at least ten times. V gene TRBV20-1 combines with J gene TRBJ1-1; 10 bases are a match to TRBD1. The CDR3 contains 15 residues. Germline V gene lookup returns CDR1 DFQATT and CDR2 SNEGSKA (reference sequence). The junction had 7 bases not matched to a gene; V was cut back by 5 bases and J by 1 base. The DNA for the CDR3 is TGCAGTGCTTCGGGACAGGGGAATACGAACACTGAAGCTTTCTTT. Protein sequence: CSASGQGNTNTEAFF.